A selection of T cell receptor beta chains follows, all from one sample in a study of cytomegalovirus exposure and HLA in healthy donors. The protocol was immunoSEQ multiplex PCR, while the TCRdb copy is restricted to in-frame clones and leaves out a portion. The sample holds roughly 140,000 clones; about 72% are singletons and the top ten take around 4.7%. The material sequenced was PBMCs. The receptors shown here come from a man aged 55 to 70 in good health and CMV-seronegative. The CDR3 runs from the conserved cysteine through the conserved F or W. A D gene is named only where the DNA matches it firmly. The size field is filled for only some rows; it gives once, few, many or a size class.

J: TRBJ1-1
V: TRBV7-9
size: NA
D: NA
CDR3: CASSSAATGNTEAFF
DNA: TGTGCCAGCAGCTCAGCCGCGACGGGGAACACTGAAGCTTTCTTT

J: TRBJ2-7
V: TRBV5-4
size: NA
D: TRBD2
CDR3: CASSTEGRAYHEQYF
DNA: TGTGCCAGCAGCACGGAGGGGAGGGCTTACCACGAGCAGTACTTC

J: TRBJ1-5
V: TRBV30
size: few
D: NA
CDR3: CAWRSGDNQPQHF
DNA: TGTGCCTGGAGATCGGGGGATAATCAGCCCCAGCATTTT

J: TRBJ2-1
V: TRBV5-1
size: NA
D: TRBD2
CDR3: CASSYPGTSSRGEQFF
DNA: TGCGCCAGCAGCTATCCCGGGACTAGCAGCCGGGGTGAGCAGTTCTTC

J: TRBJ1-2
V: TRBV5-4
size: NA
D: NA
CDR3: CASSLSQGLGYTF
DNA: TGTGCCAGCAGCTTGTCCCAGGGGTTAGGCTACACCTTC

J: TRBJ2-3
V: TRBV4-3
size: NA
D: NA
CDR3: CASSQDGSDASTDTQYF
DNA: TGCGCCAGCAGCCAAGATGGCAGCGACGCGAGCACAGATACGCAGTATTTT

J: TRBJ1-1
V: TRBV15
size: NA
D: TRBD1
CDR3: CATSRDQGENTEAFF
DNA: TGTGCCACCAGCAGAGATCAGGGGGAGAACACTGAAGCTTTCTTT

J: TRBJ2-7
V: TRBV19
size: NA
D: TRBD2
CDR3: CASSMGGRPNSEQYF
DNA: TGTGCCAGTAGTATGGGGGGGAGGCCAAACTCAGAGCAGTACTTC

J: TRBJ1-5
V: TRBV10-3
size: NA
D: NA
CDR3: CAISEAAGEGQPQHF
DNA: TGTGCCATCAGTGAGGCGGCAGGGGAGGGTCAGCCCCAGCATTTT

J: TRBJ2-3
V: TRBV9
size: NA
D: NA
CDR3: CASSVQAFTDTQYF
DNA: TGTGCCAGCAGCGTACAGGCTTTCACAGATACGCAGTATTTT

J: TRBJ1-4
V: TRBV28
size: few
D: TRBD1
CDR3: CASSVDRGWGEKLFF
DNA: TGTGCCAGCAGTGTAGACAGGGGATGGGGTGAAAAACTGTTTTTT

J: TRBJ2-7
V: TRBV5-8
size: NA
D: NA
CDR3: CASTALIGRVGEQYF
DNA: TGTGCCAGCACAGCTCTCATAGGCAGGGTGGGCGAGCAGTACTTC

J: TRBJ1-2
V: TRBV12-5
size: NA
D: NA
CDR3: CASGQGRPYGYTF
DNA: TGTGCTAGTGGACAGGGACGGCCTTATGGCTACACCTTC

J: TRBJ2-5
V: TRBV30
size: NA
D: NA
CDR3: CAWSEVAGPQETQYF
DNA: TGTGCCTGGAGTGAAGTTGCAGGGCCCCAAGAGACCCAGTACTTC

J: TRBJ2-7
V: TRBV5-4
size: NA
D: TRBD1
CDR3: CASSPGTGALGEQYF
DNA: TGTGCCAGCAGCCCCGGGACAGGGGCGTTAGGCGAGCAGTACTTC

J: TRBJ2-3
V: TRBV19
size: few
D: NA
CDR3: CASSKQGFTDTQYF
DNA: TGTGCCAGTAGTAAGCAGGGGTTCACAGATACGCAGTATTTT

J: TRBJ2-2
V: TRBV11-2
size: NA
D: NA
CDR3: CASCGRPGELFF
DNA: TGTGCCAGCTGCGGGCGGCCCGGGGAGCTGTTTTTT

J: TRBJ1-3
V: TRBV28
size: NA
D: NA
CDR3: CASSLFAGASSGNTIYF
DNA: TGTGCCAGCAGTTTATTTGCGGGGGCCTCCTCTGGAAACACCATATATTTT

J: TRBJ2-1
V: TRBV6-5
size: NA
D: NA
CDR3: CASSRGYNEQFF
DNA: TGTGCCAGCAGTAGAGGGTACAATGAGCAGTTCTTC

J: TRBJ2-1
V: TRBV7-9
size: NA
D: NA
CDR3: CASSFFTGRPEQFF
DNA: TGTGCCAGCAGCTTTTTCACAGGGCGTCCTGAGCAGTTCTTC

J: TRBJ2-7
V: TRBV7-6
size: NA
D: NA
CDR3: CASRPHLTVPYEQYF
DNA: TGTGCCAGCAGACCCCACCTGACAGTCCCATACGAGCAGTACTTC

J: TRBJ2-7
V: TRBV30
size: NA
D: TRBD2
CDR3: CAWSRLAGYEQYF
DNA: TGTGCCTGGAGTAGACTAGCGGGCTACGAGCAGTACTTC

J: TRBJ1-4
V: TRBV28
size: NA
D: NA
CDR3: CASSSPGQGKLFF
DNA: TGTGCCAGCAGTTCTCCAGGGCAGGGGAAACTGTTTTTT

J: TRBJ1-6
V: TRBV7-2
size: NA
D: TRBD1
CDR3: CASSLEQGLGSPLHF
DNA: TGTGCCAGCAGCTTAGAACAGGGGCTAGGTTCACCCCTCCACTTT

J: TRBJ1-2
V: TRBV27
size: NA
D: TRBD1
CDR3: CASSMDRGAGYTF
DNA: TGTGCCAGCAGTATGGACAGGGGGGCTGGCTACACCTTC

J: TRBJ2-7
V: TRBV28
size: NA
D: NA
CDR3: CASSRPGPYEQYF
DNA: TGTGCCAGCAGTCGTCCAGGGCCCTACGAGCAGTACTTC

J: TRBJ2-7
V: TRBV6-5
size: NA
D: NA
CDR3: CASSYNRREQYF
DNA: TGTGCCAGCAGTTACAACCGGAGGGAGCAGTACTTC

J: TRBJ2-7
V: TRBV11-2
size: NA
D: NA
CDR3: CASSPGQEQYF
DNA: TGTGCCAGCAGCCCAGGACAGGAGCAGTACTTC

J: TRBJ2-3
V: TRBV19
size: NA
D: TRBD1
CDR3: CASSIVRTGIIIDTQYF
DNA: TGTGCCAGTAGTATAGTCAGGACAGGGATAATCATCGATACGCAGTATTTT

J: TRBJ1-5
V: TRBV2
size: NA
D: NA
CDR3: CASRRDRLAEGPQHF
DNA: TGTGCCAGCAGGCGAGACAGGTTGGCGGAAGGGCCCCAGCATTTT

J: TRBJ1-4
V: TRBV7-8
size: NA
D: TRBD1
CDR3: CASSSRTGRDEKLFF
DNA: TGTGCCAGCAGCTCCCGGACAGGGAGGGATGAAAAACTGTTTTTT

J: TRBJ2-7
V: TRBV20-1
size: NA
D: NA
CDR3: CSAGRLEGQYF
DNA: TGCAGTGCTGGGAGGCTCGAGGGACAGTACTTC

J: TRBJ1-4
V: TRBV9
size: few
D: NA
CDR3: CASSPRSGQLEKLFF
DNA: TGTGCCAGCAGCCCCCGATCGGGACAACTTGAAAAACTGTTTTTT

J: TRBJ1-3
V: TRBV7-9
size: NA
D: NA
CDR3: CASSPPYRVGNTIYF
DNA: TGTGCCAGCAGCCCTCCCTACAGGGTAGGAAACACCATATATTTT

J: TRBJ2-2
V: TRBV5-1
size: NA
D: NA
CDR3: CASSLESTSNTGELFF
DNA: TGCGCCAGCAGCTTGGAATCGACTTCGAACACCGGGGAGCTGTTTTTT

J: TRBJ2-1
V: TRBV19
size: NA
D: TRBD2
CDR3: CASSMTGGRPSSYNEQFF
DNA: TGTGCCAGTAGTATGACCGGCGGGAGGCCCAGCTCCTACAATGAGCAGTTCTTC

J: TRBJ2-7
V: TRBV28
size: NA
D: TRBD2
CDR3: CASSSLGLADPYEQYF
DNA: TGTGCCAGCAGTTCCTTGGGACTAGCGGATCCCTACGAGCAGTACTTC

J: TRBJ1-5
V: TRBV2
size: NA
D: TRBD1
CDR3: CASSERRQGYNQPQHF
DNA: TGTGCCAGCAGTGAAAGGAGACAGGGCTACAATCAGCCCCAGCATTTT

J: TRBJ1-3
V: TRBV28
size: NA
D: NA
CDR3: CASSRAGTGNTIYF
DNA: TGTGCCAGCAGTCGGGCAGGGACTGGAAACACCATATATTTT

J: TRBJ1-2
V: TRBV18
size: NA
D: TRBD1
CDR3: CASSPQTGDYGYTF
DNA: TGTGCCAGCTCACCTCAAACAGGGGACTATGGCTACACCTTC

J: TRBJ2-1
V: TRBV5-1
size: NA
D: NA
CDR3: CASATGNEQFF
DNA: TGCGCCAGCGCAACGGGTAATGAGCAGTTCTTC

J: TRBJ1-4
V: TRBV28
size: NA
D: NA
CDR3: CASTIHMANEKLFF
DNA: TGTGCCAGCACCATCCACATGGCCAATGAAAAACTGTTTTTT

J: TRBJ2-1
V: TRBV19
size: NA
D: TRBD2
CDR3: CASSTGTSPNEQFF
DNA: TGTGCCAGTAGTACCGGGACTAGTCCCAATGAGCAGTTCTTC

J: TRBJ1-4
V: TRBV28
size: NA
D: TRBD1
CDR3: CASSGPGQGPPPEKLFF
DNA: TGTGCCAGCAGTGGTCCGGGACAGGGGCCTCCCCCAGAAAAACTGTTTTTT